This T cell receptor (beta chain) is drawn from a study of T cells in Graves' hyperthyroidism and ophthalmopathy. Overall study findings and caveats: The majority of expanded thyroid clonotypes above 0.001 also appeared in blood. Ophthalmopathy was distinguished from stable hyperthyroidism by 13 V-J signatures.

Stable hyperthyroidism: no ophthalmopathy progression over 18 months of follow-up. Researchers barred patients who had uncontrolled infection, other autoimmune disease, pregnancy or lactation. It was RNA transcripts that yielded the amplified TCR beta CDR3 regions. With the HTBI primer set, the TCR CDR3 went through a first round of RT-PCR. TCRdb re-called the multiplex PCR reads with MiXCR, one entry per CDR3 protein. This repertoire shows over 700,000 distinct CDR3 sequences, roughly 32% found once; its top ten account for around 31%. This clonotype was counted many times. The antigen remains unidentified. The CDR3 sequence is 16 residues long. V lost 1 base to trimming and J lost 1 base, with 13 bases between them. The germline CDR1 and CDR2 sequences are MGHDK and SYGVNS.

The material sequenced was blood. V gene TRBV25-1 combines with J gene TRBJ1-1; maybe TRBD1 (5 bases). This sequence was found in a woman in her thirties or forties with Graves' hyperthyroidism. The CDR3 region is CASSEFQGAGNTEAFF. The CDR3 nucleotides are TGTGCCAGCAGTGAATTCCAAGGGGCCGGGAACACTGAAGCTTTCTTT. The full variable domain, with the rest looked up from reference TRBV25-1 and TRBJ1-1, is EADIYQTPRYLVIGTGKKITLECSQTMGHDKMYWYQQDPGMELHLIHYSYGVNSTEKGDLSSESTVSRIRTEHFPLTLESARPSHTSQYLCASSEFQGAGNTEAFFGQGTRLTVV.